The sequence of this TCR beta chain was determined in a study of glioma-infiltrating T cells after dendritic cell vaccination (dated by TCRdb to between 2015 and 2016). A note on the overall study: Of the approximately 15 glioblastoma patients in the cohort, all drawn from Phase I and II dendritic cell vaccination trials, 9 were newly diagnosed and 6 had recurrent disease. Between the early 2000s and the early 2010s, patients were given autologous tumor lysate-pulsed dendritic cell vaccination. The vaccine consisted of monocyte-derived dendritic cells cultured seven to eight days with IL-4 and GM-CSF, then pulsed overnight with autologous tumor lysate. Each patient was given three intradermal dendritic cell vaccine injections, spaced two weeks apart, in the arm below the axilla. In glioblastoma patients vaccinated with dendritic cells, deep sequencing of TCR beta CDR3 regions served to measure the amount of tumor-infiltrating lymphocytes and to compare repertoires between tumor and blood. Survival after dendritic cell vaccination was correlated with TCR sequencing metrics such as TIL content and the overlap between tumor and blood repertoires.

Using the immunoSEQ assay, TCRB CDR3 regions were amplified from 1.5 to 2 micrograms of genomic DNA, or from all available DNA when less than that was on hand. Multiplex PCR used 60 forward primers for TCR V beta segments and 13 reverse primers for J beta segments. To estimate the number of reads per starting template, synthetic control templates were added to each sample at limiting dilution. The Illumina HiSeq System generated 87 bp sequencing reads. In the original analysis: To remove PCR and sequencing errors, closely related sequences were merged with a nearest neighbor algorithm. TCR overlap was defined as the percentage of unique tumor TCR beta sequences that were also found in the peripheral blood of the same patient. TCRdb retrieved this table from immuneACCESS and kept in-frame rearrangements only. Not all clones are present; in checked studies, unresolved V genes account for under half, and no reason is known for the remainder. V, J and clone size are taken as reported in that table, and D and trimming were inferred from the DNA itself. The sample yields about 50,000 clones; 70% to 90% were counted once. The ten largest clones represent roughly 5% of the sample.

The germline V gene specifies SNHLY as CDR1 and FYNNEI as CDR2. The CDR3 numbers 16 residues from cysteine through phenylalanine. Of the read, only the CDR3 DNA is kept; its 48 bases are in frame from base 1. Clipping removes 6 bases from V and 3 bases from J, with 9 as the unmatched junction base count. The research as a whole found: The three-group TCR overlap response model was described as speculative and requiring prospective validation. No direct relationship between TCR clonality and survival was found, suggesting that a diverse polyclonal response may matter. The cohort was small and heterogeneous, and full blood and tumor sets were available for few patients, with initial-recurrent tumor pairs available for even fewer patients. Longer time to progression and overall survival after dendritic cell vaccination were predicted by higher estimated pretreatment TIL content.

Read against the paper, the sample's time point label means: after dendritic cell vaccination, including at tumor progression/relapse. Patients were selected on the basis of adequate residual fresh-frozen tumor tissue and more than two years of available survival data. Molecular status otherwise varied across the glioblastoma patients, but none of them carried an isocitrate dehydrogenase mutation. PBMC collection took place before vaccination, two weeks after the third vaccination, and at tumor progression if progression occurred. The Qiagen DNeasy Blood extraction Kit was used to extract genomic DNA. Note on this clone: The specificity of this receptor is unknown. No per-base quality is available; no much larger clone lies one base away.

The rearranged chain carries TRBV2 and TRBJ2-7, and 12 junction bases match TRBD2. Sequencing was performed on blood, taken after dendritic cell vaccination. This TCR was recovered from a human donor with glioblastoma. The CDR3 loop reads CASSDGLAGLYYEQYF. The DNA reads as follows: TGTGCCAGCAGCGACGGACTAGCGGGACTATACTACGAGCAGTACTTC.